The sequence of this T cell receptor (beta chain) was determined in a study of blood T cell repertoires in COVID-19. Study details: Samples representing acute and convalescent COVID-19 were sourced from the United States, Italy and Spain. Nucleic acid was either cDNA or gDNA, and it came from T cells, B-cell-depleted T cells, or PBMCs.

This CDR3 has 16 amino acids. Germline CDR1 reads MNHEY; CDR2 reads SVGEGT. The junction had 7 bases not matched to a gene; V was cut back by 4 bases and J by 2 bases. Per the original methods: Estimation of nucleated cell counts was performed using reference gene primer amplification. Clones were read by immunoSEQ multiplex PCR, and TCRdb kept only the in-frame ones, dropping some. The V and J calls and clone size come from that table; D and trimming were worked out from the DNA. The data contain 30,000 to 45,000 clones, around nine tenths of them seen just once; the ten biggest clones take up 4.5% to 5%.

The TCR originated in a woman in her 70s with active COVID-19. Sequenced: peripheral blood. This chain joins TRBV6-2 or TRBV6-3 and TRBJ2-1, with TRBD2 matching 8 bases. CDR3 region: CASSFQGRGAYNEQFF. The CDR3 DNA follows: TGTGCCAGCAGTTTTCAGGGGCGGGGGGCCTACAATGAGCAGTTCTTC.